This note documents a single T cell receptor (beta chain) sequence. This entry belongs to a study of blood T cell repertoires in COVID-19. TCRdb's copy holds only in-frame clones and misses some; the assay was immunoSEQ multiplex PCR. The data show about 110,000 clones, with 80% to 90% seen just once and roughly 2.3% held by the top ten. This CDR3 is 17 amino acids long. The germline gives CDR1 SGHTS, CDR2 YDEGEE. The germline V and J ends were trimmed by 1 base and 8 bases, with 19 bases remaining between them. Sequencing used peripheral blood. The chain has TRBV5-8 and TRBJ1-6, with D tentatively TRBD1 (6 bases). The sequence was obtained from a human donor in a cohort sampled during active COVID-19. The CDR3 region has the DNA TGTGCCAGCAGCTTGCGGTACTCAGGGGATGTGTATTCACCCCTCCACTTT. Protein sequence: CASSLRYSGDVYSPLHF.